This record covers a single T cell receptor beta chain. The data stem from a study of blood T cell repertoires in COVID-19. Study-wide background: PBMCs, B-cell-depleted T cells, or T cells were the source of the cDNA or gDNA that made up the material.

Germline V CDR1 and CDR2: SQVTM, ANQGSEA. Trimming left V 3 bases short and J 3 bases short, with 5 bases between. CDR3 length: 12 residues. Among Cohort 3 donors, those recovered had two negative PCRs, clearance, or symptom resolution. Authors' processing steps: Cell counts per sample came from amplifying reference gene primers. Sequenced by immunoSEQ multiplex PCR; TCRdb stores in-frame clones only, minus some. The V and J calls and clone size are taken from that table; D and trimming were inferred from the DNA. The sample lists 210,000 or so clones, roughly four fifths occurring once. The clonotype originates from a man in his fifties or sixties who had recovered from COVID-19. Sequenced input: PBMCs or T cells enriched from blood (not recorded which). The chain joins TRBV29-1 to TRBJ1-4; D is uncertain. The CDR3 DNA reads TGCAGCGTTGAGGGCCCTAATGAAAAACTGTTTTTT. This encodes CSVEGPNEKLFF.